This entry is about one T cell receptor beta chain. Its cognate antigen is unknown. This CDR3 contains 11 residues. Trimming removed 3 bases from V and 13 bases from J; junction bases left unmatched: 6. Germline loops: CDR1 SGHDT, CDR2 YYEEEE. The entry originates in a study of cytomegalovirus exposure and HLA in healthy donors. Whole-study results and caveats: In most subjects, TCR beta sequences reportedly gave accurate predictions of HLA-A and HLA-B alleles.

The study ran its PCR with 60 Vbeta and 13 Jbeta primers. Sequencing used immunoSEQ multiplex PCR; TCRdb keeps in-frame clones, though not all of them. Here the sample spans about 150,000 clones, over 65% being singletons. This rearrangement joins TRBV5-6 to TRBJ1-2, with 7 bases lining up with TRBD1. The TCR comes from a female donor in good health and CMV-seropositive. The sequenced sample was PBMCs. The CDR3 protein is CASSYGQAPTF. For the CDR3, the DNA is TGTGCCAGCAGCTACGGACAGGCTCCCACCTTC.